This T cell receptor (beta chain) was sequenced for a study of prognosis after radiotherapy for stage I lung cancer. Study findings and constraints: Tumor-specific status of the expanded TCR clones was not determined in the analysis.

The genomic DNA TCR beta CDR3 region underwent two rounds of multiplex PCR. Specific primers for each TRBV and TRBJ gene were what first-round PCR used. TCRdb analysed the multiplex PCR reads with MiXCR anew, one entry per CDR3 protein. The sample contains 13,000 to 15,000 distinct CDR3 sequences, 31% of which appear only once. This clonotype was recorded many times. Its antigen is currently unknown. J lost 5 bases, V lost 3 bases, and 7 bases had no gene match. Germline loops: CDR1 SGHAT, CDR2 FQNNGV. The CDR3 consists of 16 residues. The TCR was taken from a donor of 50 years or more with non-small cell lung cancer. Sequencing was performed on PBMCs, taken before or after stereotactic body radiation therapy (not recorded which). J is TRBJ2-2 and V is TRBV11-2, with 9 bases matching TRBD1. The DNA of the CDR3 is TGTGCCAGCAGCTTTGGGGGACAGGGAGGGACCGGGGAGCTGTTTTTT. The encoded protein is CASSFGGQGGTGELFF.